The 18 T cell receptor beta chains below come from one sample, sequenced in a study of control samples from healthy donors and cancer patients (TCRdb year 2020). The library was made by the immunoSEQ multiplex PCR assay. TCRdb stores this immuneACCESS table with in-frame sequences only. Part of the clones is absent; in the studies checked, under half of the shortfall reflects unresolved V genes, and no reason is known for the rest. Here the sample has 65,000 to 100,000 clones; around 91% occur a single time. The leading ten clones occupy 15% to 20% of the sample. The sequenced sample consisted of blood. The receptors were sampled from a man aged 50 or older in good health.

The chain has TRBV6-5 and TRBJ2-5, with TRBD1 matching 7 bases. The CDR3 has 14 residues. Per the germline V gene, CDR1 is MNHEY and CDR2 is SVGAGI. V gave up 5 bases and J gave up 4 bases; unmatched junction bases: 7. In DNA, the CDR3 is TGTGCCAGCAGTATTACAGGGGAAGGAGAGACCCAGTACTTC. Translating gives CASSITGEGETQYF.

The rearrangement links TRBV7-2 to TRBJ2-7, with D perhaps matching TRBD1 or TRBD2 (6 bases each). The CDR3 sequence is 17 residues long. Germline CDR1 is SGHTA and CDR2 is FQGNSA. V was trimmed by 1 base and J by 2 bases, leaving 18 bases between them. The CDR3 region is CASSLVSIGGGPYEQYF. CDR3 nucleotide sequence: TGTGCCAGCAGCTTAGTTTCTATCGGGGGCGGCCCCTACGAGCAGTACTTC.

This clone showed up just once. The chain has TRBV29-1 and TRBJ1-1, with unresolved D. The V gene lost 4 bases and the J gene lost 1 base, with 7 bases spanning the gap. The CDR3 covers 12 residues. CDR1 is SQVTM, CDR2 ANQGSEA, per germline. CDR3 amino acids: CSVVAQNTEAFF. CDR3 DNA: TGCAGCGTTGTCGCCCAGAACACTGAAGCTTTCTTT. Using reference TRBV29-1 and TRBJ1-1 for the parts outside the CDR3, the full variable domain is SAVISQKPSRDICQRGTSLTIQCQVDSQVTMMFWYRQQPGQSLTLIATANQGSEATYESGFVIDKFPISRPNLTFSTLTVSNMSPEDSSIYLCSVVAQNTEAFFGQGTRLTVV.

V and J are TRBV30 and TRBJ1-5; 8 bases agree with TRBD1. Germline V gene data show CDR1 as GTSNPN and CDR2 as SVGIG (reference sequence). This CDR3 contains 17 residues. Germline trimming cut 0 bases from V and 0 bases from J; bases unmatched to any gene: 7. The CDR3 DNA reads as TGTGCCTGGAGTGTTGGGACAGGATCGTATAGCAATCAGCCCCAGCATTTT. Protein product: CAWSVGTGSYSNQPQHF.

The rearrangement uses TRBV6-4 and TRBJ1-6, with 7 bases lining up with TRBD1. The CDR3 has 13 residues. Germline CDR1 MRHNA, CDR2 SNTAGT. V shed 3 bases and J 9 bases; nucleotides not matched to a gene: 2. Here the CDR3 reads CASSENRGSPLHF. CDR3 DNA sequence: TGTGCCAGCAGTGAGAACAGGGGTTCACCCCTCCACTTT.

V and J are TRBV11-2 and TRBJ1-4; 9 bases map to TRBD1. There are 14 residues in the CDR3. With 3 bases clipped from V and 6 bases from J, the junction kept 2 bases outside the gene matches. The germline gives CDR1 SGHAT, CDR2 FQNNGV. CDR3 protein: CASSLGQGDEKLFF. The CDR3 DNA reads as TGTGCCAGCAGCTTGGGACAGGGTGATGAAAAACTGTTTTTT.

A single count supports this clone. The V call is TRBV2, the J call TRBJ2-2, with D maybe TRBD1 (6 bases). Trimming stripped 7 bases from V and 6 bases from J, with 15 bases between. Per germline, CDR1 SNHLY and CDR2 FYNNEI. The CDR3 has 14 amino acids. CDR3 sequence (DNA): TGTGCCAGCAAAGACAGGACCGTGGCCGGGGAGCTGTTTTTT. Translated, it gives CASKDRTVAGELFF. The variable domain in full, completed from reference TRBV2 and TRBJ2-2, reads EPEVTQTPSHQVTQMGQEVILRCVPISNHLYFYWYRQILGQKVEFLVSFYNNEISEKSEIFDDQFSVERPDGSNFTLKIRSTKLEDSAMYFCASKDRTVAGELFFGEGSRLTVL.

CDR3 sequence reads: CASSRGPDSPLHF. The CDR3 DNA reads as TGCGCCAGCAGCAGAGGCCCAGATTCACCCCTCCACTTT. The chain has TRBV5-1 and TRBJ1-6, with D unresolved. V gave up 4 bases and J gave up 8 bases, with 10 bases separating them. CDR1 is SGHRS and CDR2 is YFSETQ in the germline V gene. The CDR3 spans 13 residues.

The CDR3 nucleotides read TGTGCCAGCAGGTCTCAGGGTCTAGGGGGCTACACCTTC. Its protein is CASRSQGLGGYTF. The chain couples TRBV27 to TRBJ1-2; D may be TRBD1 (5 bases). The CDR3 length is 13 residues. Germline V CDR1 and CDR2: MNHEY, SMNVEV (reference sequence). V was trimmed by 6 bases and J by 8 bases, leaving 16 bases between them.

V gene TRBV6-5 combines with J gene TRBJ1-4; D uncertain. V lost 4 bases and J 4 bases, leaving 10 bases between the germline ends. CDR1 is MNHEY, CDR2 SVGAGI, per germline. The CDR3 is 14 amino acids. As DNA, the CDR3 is TGTGCCAGCAGTTTCCGGGCCATTAATGAAAAACTGTTTTTT. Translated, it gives CASSFRAINEKLFF.

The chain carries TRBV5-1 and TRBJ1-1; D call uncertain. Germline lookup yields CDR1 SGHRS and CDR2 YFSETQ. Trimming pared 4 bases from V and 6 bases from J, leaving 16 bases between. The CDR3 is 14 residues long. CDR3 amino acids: CASSPRASEAEAFF. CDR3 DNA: TGCGCCAGCAGCCCCCGGGCCTCGGAGGCTGAAGCTTTCTTT. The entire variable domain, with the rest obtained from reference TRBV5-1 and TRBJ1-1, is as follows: KAGVTQTPRYLIKTRGQQVTLSCSPISGHRSVSWYQQTPGQGLQFLFEYFSETQRNKGNFPGRFSGRQFSNSRSEMNVSTLELGDSALYLCASSPRASEAEAFFGQGTRLTVV.

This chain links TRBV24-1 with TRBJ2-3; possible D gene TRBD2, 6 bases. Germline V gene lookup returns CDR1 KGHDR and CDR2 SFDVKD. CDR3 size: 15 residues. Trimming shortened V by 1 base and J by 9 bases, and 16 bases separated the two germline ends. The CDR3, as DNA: TGTGCCACCAGTGATTTAGGGACTTCTCTCGGAACGCAGTATTTT. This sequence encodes CATSDLGTSLGTQYF.

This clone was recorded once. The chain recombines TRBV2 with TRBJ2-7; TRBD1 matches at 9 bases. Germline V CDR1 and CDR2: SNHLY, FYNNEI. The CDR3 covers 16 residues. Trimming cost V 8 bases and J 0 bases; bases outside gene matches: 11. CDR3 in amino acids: CASALGQGHPSYEQYF. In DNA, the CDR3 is TGTGCCAGCGCGTTAGGACAGGGGCATCCCTCCTACGAGCAGTACTTC. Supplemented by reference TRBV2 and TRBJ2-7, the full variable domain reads EPEVTQTPSHQVTQMGQEVILRCVPISNHLYFYWYRQILGQKVEFLVSFYNNEISEKSEIFDDQFSVERPDGSNFTLKIRSTKLEDSAMYFCASALGQGHPSYEQYFGPGTRLTVT.

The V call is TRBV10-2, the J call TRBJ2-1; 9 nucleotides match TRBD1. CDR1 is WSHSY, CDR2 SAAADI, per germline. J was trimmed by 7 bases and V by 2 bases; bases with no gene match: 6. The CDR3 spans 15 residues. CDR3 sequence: CASSEPGQGGNEQFF. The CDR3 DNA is TGCGCCAGCAGTGAGCCGGGACAGGGAGGGAATGAGCAGTTCTTC.

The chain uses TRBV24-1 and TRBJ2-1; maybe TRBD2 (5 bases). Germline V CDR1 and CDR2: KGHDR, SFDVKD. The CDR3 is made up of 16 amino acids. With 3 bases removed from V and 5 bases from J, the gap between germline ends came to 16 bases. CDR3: CATSDRGLRTNNEQFF. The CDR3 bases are TGTGCCACCAGTGATCGTGGACTCCGAACCAACAATGAGCAGTTCTTC.

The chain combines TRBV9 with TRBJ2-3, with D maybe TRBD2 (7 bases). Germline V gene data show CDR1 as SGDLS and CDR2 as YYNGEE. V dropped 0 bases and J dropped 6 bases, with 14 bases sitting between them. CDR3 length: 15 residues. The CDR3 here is CASSVAVGGADTQYF. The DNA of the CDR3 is TGTGCCAGCAGCGTAGCGGTGGGGGGGGCCGATACGCAGTATTTT.

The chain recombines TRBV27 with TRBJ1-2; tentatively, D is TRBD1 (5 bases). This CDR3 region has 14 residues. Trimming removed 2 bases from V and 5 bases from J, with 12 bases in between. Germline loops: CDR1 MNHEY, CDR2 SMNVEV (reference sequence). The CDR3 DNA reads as TGTGCCAGCAGTTTAAAAGCGCAGGGTTATGGCTACACCTTC. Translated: CASSLKAQGYGYTF.

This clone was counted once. The CDR3 spells CASSPGSNQPQHF. CDR3 DNA: TGTGCCAGCAGTCCAGGGTCAAATCAGCCCCAGCATTTT. The chain is built from TRBV12-3 or TRBV12-4 and TRBJ1-5; TRBD1 is a possible D gene (5 bases). Deletions cut 5 bases from V and 4 bases from J, with 9 bases between. The CDR3 length is 13 residues.